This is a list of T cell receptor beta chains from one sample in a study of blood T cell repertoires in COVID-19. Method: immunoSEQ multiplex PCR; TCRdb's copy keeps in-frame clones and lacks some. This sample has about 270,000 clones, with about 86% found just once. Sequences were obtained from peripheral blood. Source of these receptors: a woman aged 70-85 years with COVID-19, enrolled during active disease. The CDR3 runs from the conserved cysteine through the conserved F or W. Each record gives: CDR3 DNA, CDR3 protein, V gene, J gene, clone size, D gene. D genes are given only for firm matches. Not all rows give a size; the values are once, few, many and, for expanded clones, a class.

TGTGCCAGCAGTCGGGACAGTTTGAACACTGAAGCTTTCTTT,CASSRDSLNTEAFF,TRBV28,TRBJ1-1,once,TRBD1
TGTGCCAGCAGTTGGTCCTTGGGGGCGACTGAAAAACTGTTTTTT,CASSWSLGATEKLFF,TRBV27,TRBJ1-4,once,.
TGCGCCAGCAGTACGGGACAGCCTAATTCACCCCTCCACTTT,CASSTGQPNSPLHF,TRBV10-1,TRBJ1-6,.,TRBD1
TGTGCCAGCCGACAGGGGGCGGTGGTCGGGGAGCTGTTTTTT,CASRQGAVVGELFF,TRBV6-6,TRBJ2-2,.,TRBD1
TGTGCCAGCAGCCCGGACAGGGGTTTGAACACTGAAGCTTTCTTT,CASSPDRGLNTEAFF,TRBV5-8,TRBJ1-1,.,TRBD1
TGTGCCAGCTCACCAGTGAGGGAGTCTGGGGCCAACGTCCTGACTTTC,CASSPVRESGANVLTF,TRBV18,TRBJ2-6,once,.
TGTGCTAGTGGTTTGGCCGTTTTGGGACAGGGTTTCACAGATACGCAGTATTTT,CASGLAVLGQGFTDTQYF,TRBV12-5,TRBJ2-3,once,TRBD1
TGTGCTAGTGGTTTGGTAAAGACAGGGGGCGTCGACCCAAATCAGCCCCAGCATTTT,CASGLVKTGGVDPNQPQHF,TRBV12-5,TRBJ1-5,.,TRBD1
TGTGCCAGCATCCGACAGGGAGAGAGGACTGAAGCTTTCTTT,CASIRQGERTEAFF,TRBV5-8,TRBJ1-1,.,TRBD1
TGTGCCAGTAGTAACCGCGGGGGGACGGAAGATACGCAGTATTTT,CASSNRGGTEDTQYF,TRBV19,TRBJ2-3,.,TRBD2
TGCGCCAGCAGCCAAGTCTTGACAGGGCCGGGCACTGAAGCTTTCTTT,CASSQVLTGPGTEAFF,TRBV4-1,TRBJ1-1,.,TRBD1
TGTGCCAGCAGCCCCGTCGGGGGGGCTGGAGATACGCAGTATTTT,CASSPVGGAGDTQYF,TRBV9,TRBJ2-3,.,TRBD2
TGCGCCAGCAGCCTGGGCGGAGTCCTCCCGTCGGGAGCTTTCTTT,CASSLGGVLPSGAFF,TRBV5-1,TRBJ1-1,many,.
TGTGCCAGCAGCGTGGACAGGGAAGCGGGGGGCTACACCTTC,CASSVDREAGGYTF,TRBV9,TRBJ1-2,.,TRBD1
TGTGCCAGCAGCCAAGATAGAACTAGCGGTTCCTACGAGCAGTACTTC,CASSQDRTSGSYEQYF,TRBV3-1/TRBV3-2,TRBJ2-7,.,TRBD2
TGTGCCAGCAGCCTACTAGCGGGGGGGCTTGAGACCCAGTACTTC,CASSLLAGGLETQYF,TRBV27,TRBJ2-5,.,TRBD2
TGTGCCAGCAGCTTGGAGGTGGACACCTCCTATGGCTACACCTTC,CASSLEVDTSYGYTF,TRBV5-6,TRBJ1-2,.,.
TGTGCTAGTGGCCCAGGACTAGCGGGGGGGAGGACAGATACGCAGTATTTT,CASGPGLAGGRTDTQYF,TRBV12-5,TRBJ2-3,.,TRBD2
TGTGCCAGCAGCCAAGAAATCGCGGGGTCCTACACCTTC,CASSQEIAGSYTF,TRBV4-2,TRBJ1-2,.,.
TGCGCCAGCAGCCAAGATGAGTCACGCAGGTCTAACTATGGCTACACCTTC,CASSQDESRRSNYGYTF,TRBV4-1,TRBJ1-2,.,.
TGTGCCAGCAGTTTATTTGCGGCTCCGGATAAGAAAGAGTTTTTT,CASSLFAAPDKKEFF,TRBV28,TRBJ2-2,.,.
TGTGCCAGCGGGGGCGACTATGGCTACACCTTC,CASGGDYGYTF,TRBV7-9,TRBJ1-2,.,.